These 12 T cell receptor beta chains were sequenced from one sample in a study of control samples from healthy donors and cancer patients. Some clones are missing from TCRdb's copy, which holds only in-frame ones; the method was immunoSEQ multiplex PCR. The sample lists about 140,000 clones; 80% to 90% were seen once. The sample was blood. The receptors were gathered from a woman in her 30s in good health.

This chain connects TRBV18 to TRBJ2-7; a weak D match, TRBD2 (6 bases). Trimming stripped 4 bases from V and 7 bases from J, with 17 bases between. CDR1 KGHSH and CDR2 LQKENI come from the germline V gene. The CDR3 runs to 14 residues. The CDR3 here is CASSRETSFAEQYF. The CDR3 DNA reads as TGTGCCAGCTCACGCGAGACTAGTTTTGCGGAGCAGTACTTC.

The chain employs TRBV5-1 and TRBJ2-3; 8 positions match TRBD1. Germline loops: CDR1 SGHRS, CDR2 YFSETQ. This CDR3 comprises 15 residues. The V segment lost 4 bases and the J segment 3 bases; nucleotides outside the gene matches: 7. The CDR3 reads CASSGQGGLTDTQYF. CDR3 DNA sequence: TGCGCCAGCAGCGGACAGGGTGGGTTGACAGATACGCAGTATTTT.

This clone was counted a few times. The J gene is TRBJ2-2, the V gene TRBV5-1; 9 bases agree with TRBD1. V was pared by 4 bases and J by 6 bases, with 7 bases of the junction left unmatched. Looked up from germline, CDR1 is SGHRS and CDR2 is YFSETQ. This CDR3 has 15 amino acids. The DNA for the CDR3 is TGCGCCAGCAGCCCTGGACAGGGGAGGTCCGGGGAGCTGTTTTTT. It is translated as CASSPGQGRSGELFF.

The chain carries TRBV6-5 and TRBJ1-2, with unresolved D. This CDR3 is built from 15 residues. CDR1 is MNHEY and CDR2 is SVGAGI in the germline V gene. V was shortened by 2 bases and J by 4 bases, with 14 bases between the two germline ends. The CDR3 nucleotides are TGTGCCAGCAGTTACACGGGCGGGGTGAGCTATGGCTACACCTTC. This translates into CASSYTGGVSYGYTF.

The V call is TRBV7-6, the J call TRBJ1-4; the D is unclear. The CDR3 is 16 amino acids. Germline values: CDR1 SGHVS, CDR2 FNYEAQ. Trimming took off 0 bases at V and 10 bases at J, with 18 bases between the two ends. CDR3 in DNA: TGTGCCAGCAGCTTAGCGCCGGCCGCTGGTGGGAGAAAACTGTTTTTT. The encoded protein is CASSLAPAAGGRKLFF. Combining the CDR3 with reference TRBV7-6 and TRBJ1-4 gives the whole variable domain GAGVSQSPRYKVTKRGQDVALRCDPISGHVSLYWYRQALGQGPEFLTYFNYEAQQDKSGLPNDRFSAERPEGSISTLTIQRTEQRDSAMYRCASSLAPAAGGRKLFFGSGTQLSVL.

V gene TRBV6-1 combines with J gene TRBJ2-2; D possibly corresponds to TRBD2 (6 bases). The ends were cut back, 0 bases at V and 3 bases at J, with 17 bases in the middle. Germline loops: CDR1 MNHNS, CDR2 SASEGT. The CDR3 totals 18 residues. In nucleotides, the CDR3 is TGTGCCAGCAGTGAAGCCCGTTATTCCGGGACTTACACCGGGGAGCTGTTTTTT. This translates into CASSEARYSGTYTGELFF.

This chain joins TRBV5-3 and TRBJ1-4; D unresolved. TRBV5-3 is noted as an ORF with a role that remains uncertain. The V gene lost 1 base and the J gene lost 1 base, with 8 bases spanning the gap. The CDR3 runs 15 residues. CDR3 residues: CARSLMLGTNEKLFF. In DNA form, the CDR3 reads TGTGCCAGAAGCTTGATGTTGGGAACTAATGAAAAACTGTTTTTT.

This rearrangement joins TRBV30 to TRBJ1-1, with 8 nucleotides matching TRBD1. The CDR3 is made up of 13 amino acids. V lost 6 bases, J lost 3 bases, and 6 bases stayed unmatched. The germline CDR1 and CDR2 sequences are GTSNPN and SVGIG (reference sequence). The CDR3 region has the DNA TGTGCCTGTAATACAGGGGGTGACACTGAAGCTTTCTTT. This codes for CACNTGGDTEAFF.

The DNA for the CDR3 is TGTGCCAGCAGCCCGGGGAGGACTAGCGGTACCTACGAGCAGTACTTC. Amino acids: CASSPGRTSGTYEQYF. The V call is TRBV5-4, the J call TRBJ2-7; 10 bases are shared with TRBD2. The V gene's germline CDR1 is SGHNT and CDR2 YYREEE (reference sequence). CDR3 length equals 16 residues. Trimming at V came to 4 bases and at J to 2 bases, leaving 9 bases not matched to a gene.

The genes are TRBV14 and TRBJ2-1; D is unclear. V lost 0 bases, J lost 8 bases, and 8 bases lay in between. The CDR3 is made up of 13 amino acids. Looked up from germline, CDR1 is SGHDN and CDR2 is FVKESK. The CDR3 loop is CASSQDLGYEQFF. The CDR3 region has the DNA TGTGCCAGCAGCCAAGACCTGGGATATGAGCAGTTCTTC. The variable domain in full, with the rest retrieved from reference TRBV14 and TRBJ2-1, is EAGVTQFPSHSVIEKGQTVTLRCDPISGHDNLYWYRRVMGKEIKFLLHFVKESKQDESGMPNNRFLAERTGGTYSTLKVQPAELEDSGVYFCASSQDLGYEQFFGPGTRLTVL.

The chain combines TRBV7-9 with TRBJ2-3; 13 bases agree with TRBD2. Germline V gene lookup returns CDR1 SEHNR and CDR2 FQNEAQ (reference sequence). The CDR3 sequence is 16 residues long. V was pared by 3 bases and J by 4 bases, with 4 bases of the junction left unmatched. The CDR3 protein is CASSLATSGRADTQYF. The CDR3 region has the DNA TGTGCCAGCAGCTTGGCTACTAGCGGGAGGGCAGATACGCAGTATTTT. The full variable domain, rest sourced from reference TRBV7-9 and TRBJ2-3, is DTGVSQNPRHKITKRGQNVTFRCDPISEHNRLYWYRQTLGQGPEFLTYFQNEAQLEKSRLLSDRFSAERPKGSFSTLEIQRTEQGDSAMYLCASSLATSGRADTQYFGPGTRLTVL.

V usage is TRBV30 and J usage is TRBJ2-7, with D perhaps TRBD1 (6 bases). The germline gives CDR1 GTSNPN, CDR2 SVGIG (reference sequence). V shed 1 base and J shed 4 bases, with 14 bases lying between them. The CDR3 totals 14 residues. The CDR3 loop reads CAWSEGVIPYEQYF. CDR3 DNA: TGTGCCTGGAGTGAGGGGGTTATTCCATACGAGCAGTACTTC. Full variable domain (rest looked up from reference TRBV30 and TRBJ2-7): SQTIHQWPATLVQPVGSPLSLECTVEGTSNPNLYWYRQAAGRGLQLLFYSVGIGQISSEVPQNLSASRPQDRQFILSSKKLLLSDSGFYLCAWSEGVIPYEQYFGPGTRLTVT.